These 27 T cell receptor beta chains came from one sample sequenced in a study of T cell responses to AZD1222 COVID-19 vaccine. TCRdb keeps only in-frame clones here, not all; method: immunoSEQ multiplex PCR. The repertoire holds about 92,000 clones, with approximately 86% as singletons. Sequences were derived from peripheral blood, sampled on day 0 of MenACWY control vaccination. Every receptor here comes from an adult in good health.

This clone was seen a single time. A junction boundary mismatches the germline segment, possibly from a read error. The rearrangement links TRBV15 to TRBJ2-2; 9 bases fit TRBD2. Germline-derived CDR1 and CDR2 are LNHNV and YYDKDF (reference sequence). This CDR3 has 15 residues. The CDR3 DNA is TGTGCCTCCAGGGCGGGGGGGGCGAACACCGGGGAGCTGTTTTTT. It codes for CASRAGGANTGELFF.

CDR3 coding DNA: TGTGCCAGCAGCTGGACAGGGGCCAATCAGCCCCAGCATTTT. Translated: CASSWTGANQPQHF. The chain links TRBV6-5 to TRBJ1-5; 9 bases align to TRBD1. CDR1 is MNHEY, CDR2 SVGAGI, per germline. The CDR3 has 14 residues. V was clipped by 6 bases and J by 3 bases; unmatched bases: 3.

CDR3 region: CASSEVSLVQGRGNTIYF. The CDR3 nucleotides are TGTGCCAGCAGTGAAGTTTCGTTGGTACAGGGAAGGGGAAACACCATATATTTT. The chain uses TRBV6-1 and TRBJ1-3; D possibly corresponds to TRBD1 (6 bases). The CDR3 covers 18 residues. Germline CDR1 MNHNS, CDR2 SASEGT. Trimming removed 1 base from V and 4 bases from J, with 20 bases in between.

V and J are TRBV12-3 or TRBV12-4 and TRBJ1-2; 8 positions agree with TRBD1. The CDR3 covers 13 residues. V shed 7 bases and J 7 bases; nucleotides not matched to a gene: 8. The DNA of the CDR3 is TGTGCCAGCACCCGACAGGGGTACTTTGGCTACACCTTC. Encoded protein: CASTRQGYFGYTF.

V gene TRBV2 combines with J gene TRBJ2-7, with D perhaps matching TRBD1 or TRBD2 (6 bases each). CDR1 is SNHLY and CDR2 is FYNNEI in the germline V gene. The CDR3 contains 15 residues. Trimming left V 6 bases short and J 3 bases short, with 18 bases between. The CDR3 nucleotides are TGTGCCAGCAGGCCCCCTACCGGGGGCCGCTACGAGCAGTACTTC. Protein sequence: CASRPPTGGRYEQYF.

This chain's CDR3 is CASSQDSSHNSPLHF. The DNA of the CDR3 is TGCGCCAGCAGCCAAGATTCGAGCCATAATTCACCCCTCCACTTT. V and J are TRBV4-3 and TRBJ1-6; unclear D gene. Germline loops: CDR1 LGHNA, CDR2 YSLEER. Deletions cut 0 bases from V and 5 bases from J, with 8 bases between. The CDR3 loop spans 15 amino acids.

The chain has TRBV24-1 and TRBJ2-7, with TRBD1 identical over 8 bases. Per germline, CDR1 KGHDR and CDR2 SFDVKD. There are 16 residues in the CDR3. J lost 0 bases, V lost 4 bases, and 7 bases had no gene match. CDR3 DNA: TGTGCCACCAGTGACTCAAGGACAGGGAGCTCCTACGAGCAGTACTTC. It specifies CATSDSRTGSSYEQYF.

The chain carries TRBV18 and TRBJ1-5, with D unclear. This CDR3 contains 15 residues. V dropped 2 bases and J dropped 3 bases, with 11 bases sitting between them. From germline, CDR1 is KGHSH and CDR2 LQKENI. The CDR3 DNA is TGTGCCAGCTCACCAAAGGCCGATCACAATCAGCCCCAGCATTTT. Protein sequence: CASSPKADHNQPQHF.

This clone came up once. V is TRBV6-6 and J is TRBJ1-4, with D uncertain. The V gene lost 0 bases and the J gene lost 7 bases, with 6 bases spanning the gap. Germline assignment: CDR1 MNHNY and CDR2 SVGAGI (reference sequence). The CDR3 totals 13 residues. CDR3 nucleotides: TGTGCCAGCAGTTACTCGAAGGGTGAAAAACTGTTTTTT. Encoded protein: CASSYSKGEKLFF.

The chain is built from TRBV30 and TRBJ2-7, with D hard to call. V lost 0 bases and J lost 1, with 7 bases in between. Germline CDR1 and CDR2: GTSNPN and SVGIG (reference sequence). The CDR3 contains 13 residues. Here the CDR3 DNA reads TGTGCCTGGAGTGTAGCTGAATCCTACGAGCAGTACTTC. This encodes CAWSVAESYEQYF.

CDR3 coding DNA: TGTGCCAGTAGTGTTTCCAAGGACAGTTACTATGGCTACACCTTC. Translated: CASSVSKDSYYGYTF. The chain uses TRBV19 and TRBJ1-2; D is perhaps TRBD1 (6 bases). Trimming pared 5 bases from V and 3 bases from J, leaving 16 bases between. The germline gives CDR1 LNHDA, CDR2 SQIVND (reference sequence). This CDR3 contains 15 residues. The entire variable domain, with the rest obtained from reference TRBV19 and TRBJ1-2, is as follows: DGGITQSPKYLFRKEGQNVTLSCEQNLNHDAMYWYRQDPGQGLRLIYYSQIVNDFQKGDIAEGYSVSREKKESFPLTVTSAQKNPTAFYLCASSVSKDSYYGYTFGSGTRLTVV.

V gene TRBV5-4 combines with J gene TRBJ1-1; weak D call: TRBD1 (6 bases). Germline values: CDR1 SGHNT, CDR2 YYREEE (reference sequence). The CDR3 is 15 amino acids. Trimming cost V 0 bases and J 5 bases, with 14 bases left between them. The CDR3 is CASSLGPGEGTEAFF. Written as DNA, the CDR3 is TGTGCCAGCAGCTTGGGGCCAGGGGAGGGGACTGAAGCTTTCTTT.

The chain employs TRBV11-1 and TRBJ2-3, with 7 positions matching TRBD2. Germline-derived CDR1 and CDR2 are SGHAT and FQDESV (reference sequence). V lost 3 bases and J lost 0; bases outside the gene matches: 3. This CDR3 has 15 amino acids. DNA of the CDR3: TGTGCCAGCAGCTTGGGAGCGGGGAGCACAGATACGCAGTATTTT. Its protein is CASSLGAGSTDTQYF.

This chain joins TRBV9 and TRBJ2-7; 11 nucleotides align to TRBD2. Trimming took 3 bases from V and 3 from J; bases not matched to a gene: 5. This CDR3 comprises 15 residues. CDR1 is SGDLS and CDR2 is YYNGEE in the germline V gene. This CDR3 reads CASSASSGGIYEQYF. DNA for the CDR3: TGTGCCAGCAGCGCATCTAGCGGGGGGATCTACGAGCAGTACTTC.

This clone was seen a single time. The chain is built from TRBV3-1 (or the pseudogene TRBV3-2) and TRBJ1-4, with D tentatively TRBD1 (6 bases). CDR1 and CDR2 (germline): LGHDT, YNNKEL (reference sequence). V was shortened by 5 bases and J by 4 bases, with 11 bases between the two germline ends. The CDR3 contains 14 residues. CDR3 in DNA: TGTGCCAGCAGCAGACGGACAGATAATGAAAAACTGTTTTTT. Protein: CASSRRTDNEKLFF.

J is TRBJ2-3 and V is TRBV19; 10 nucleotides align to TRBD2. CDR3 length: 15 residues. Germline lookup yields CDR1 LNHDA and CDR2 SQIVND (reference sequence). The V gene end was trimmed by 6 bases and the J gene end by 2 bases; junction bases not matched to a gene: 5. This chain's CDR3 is CASRLSGGDTDTQYF. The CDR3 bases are TGTGCCAGTAGATTAAGCGGGGGGGACACAGATACGCAGTATTTT.

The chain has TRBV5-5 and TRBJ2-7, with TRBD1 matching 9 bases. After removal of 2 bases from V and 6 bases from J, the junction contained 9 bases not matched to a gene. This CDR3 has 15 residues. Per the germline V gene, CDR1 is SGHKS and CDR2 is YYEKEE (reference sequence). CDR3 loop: CASSFLTETGGEQYF. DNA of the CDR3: TGTGCCAGCAGCTTCCTTACGGAGACAGGGGGCGAGCAGTACTTC.

The CDR3 here is CASSSPSNEQFF. Here the CDR3 DNA reads TGTGCCAGCAGCTCCCCCTCGAATGAGCAGTTCTTC. The chain couples TRBV7-2 to TRBJ2-1; D ambiguous. Trimming removed 4 bases at V and 7 bases at J, with 8 bases between. This CDR3 is built from 12 residues. Germline CDR1 SGHTA, CDR2 FQGNSA. The whole variable domain, remainder taken from reference TRBV7-2 and TRBJ2-1, is GAGVSQSPSNKVTEKGKDVELRCDPISGHTALYWYRQSLGQGLEFLIYFQGNSAPDKSGLPSDRFSAERTGGSVSTLTIQRTQQEDSAVYLCASSSPSNEQFFGPGTRLTVL.

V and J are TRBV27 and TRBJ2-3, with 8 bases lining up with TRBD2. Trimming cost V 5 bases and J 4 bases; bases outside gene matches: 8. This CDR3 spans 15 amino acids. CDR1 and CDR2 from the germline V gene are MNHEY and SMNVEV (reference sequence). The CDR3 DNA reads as TGTGCCAGCAGTGCCCCTGGTAGCGGGGCAGATACGCAGTATTTT. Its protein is CASSAPGSGADTQYF.

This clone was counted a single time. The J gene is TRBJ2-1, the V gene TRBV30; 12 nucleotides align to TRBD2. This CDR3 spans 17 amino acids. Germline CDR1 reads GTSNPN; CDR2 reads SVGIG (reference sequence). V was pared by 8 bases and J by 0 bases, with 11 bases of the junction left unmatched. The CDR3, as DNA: TGTGCCCGAGGGGCTAGCGGGGGGGCAGGCTCCTACAATGAGCAGTTCTTC. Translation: CARGASGGAGSYNEQFF. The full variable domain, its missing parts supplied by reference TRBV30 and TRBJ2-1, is SQTIHQWPATLVQPVGSPLSLECTVEGTSNPNLYWYRQAAGRGLQLLFYSVGIGQISSEVPQNLSASRPQDRQFILSSKKLLLSDSGFYLCARGASGGAGSYNEQFFGPGTRLTVL.

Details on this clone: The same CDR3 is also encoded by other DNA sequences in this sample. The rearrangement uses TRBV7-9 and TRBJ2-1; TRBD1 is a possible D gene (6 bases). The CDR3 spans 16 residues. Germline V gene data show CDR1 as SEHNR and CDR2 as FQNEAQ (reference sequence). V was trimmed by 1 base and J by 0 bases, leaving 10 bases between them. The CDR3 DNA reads TGTGCCAGCAGCTTAGAACAGGGTCGCTCCTACAATGAGCAGTTCTTC. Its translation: CASSLEQGRSYNEQFF.

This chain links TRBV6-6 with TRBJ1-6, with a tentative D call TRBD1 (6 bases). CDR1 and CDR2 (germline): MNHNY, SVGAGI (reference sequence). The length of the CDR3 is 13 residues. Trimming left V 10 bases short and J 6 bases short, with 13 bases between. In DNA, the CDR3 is TGTGCCACCGCAGGGGATTTTAATTCACCCCTCCACTTT. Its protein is CATAGDFNSPLHF.

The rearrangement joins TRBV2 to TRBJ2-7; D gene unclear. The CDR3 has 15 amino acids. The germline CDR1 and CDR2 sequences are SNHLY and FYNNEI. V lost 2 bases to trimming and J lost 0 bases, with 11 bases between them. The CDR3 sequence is CASSERKQISYEQYF. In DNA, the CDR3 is TGTGCCAGCAGTGAACGGAAGCAGATCTCCTACGAGCAGTACTTC.

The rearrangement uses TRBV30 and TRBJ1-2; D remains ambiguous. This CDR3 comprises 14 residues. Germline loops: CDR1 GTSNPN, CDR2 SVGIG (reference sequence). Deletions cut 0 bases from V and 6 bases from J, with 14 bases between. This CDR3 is CAWSVIPSANGYTF. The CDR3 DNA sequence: TGTGCCTGGAGTGTAATTCCCAGCGCGAATGGCTACACCTTC.

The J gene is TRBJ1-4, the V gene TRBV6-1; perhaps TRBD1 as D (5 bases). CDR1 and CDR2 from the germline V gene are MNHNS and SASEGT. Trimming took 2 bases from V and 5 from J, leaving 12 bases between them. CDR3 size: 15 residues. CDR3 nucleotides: TGTGCCAGCAGTGAATTTGGGACGGAGAATGAAAAACTGTTTTTT. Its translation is CASSEFGTENEKLFF.

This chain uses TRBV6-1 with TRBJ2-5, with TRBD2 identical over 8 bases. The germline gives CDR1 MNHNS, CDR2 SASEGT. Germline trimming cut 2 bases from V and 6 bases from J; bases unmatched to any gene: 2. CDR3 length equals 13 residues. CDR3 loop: CASSEREGQTQYF. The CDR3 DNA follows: TGTGCCAGCAGTGAACGGGAGGGCCAGACCCAGTACTTC.

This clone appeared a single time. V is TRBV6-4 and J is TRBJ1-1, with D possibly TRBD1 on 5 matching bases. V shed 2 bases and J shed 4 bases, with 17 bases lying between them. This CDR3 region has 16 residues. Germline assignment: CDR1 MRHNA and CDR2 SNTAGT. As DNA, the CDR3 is TGTGCCAGCAGTGACGGCTTTTCTGAGGGGCGCACTGAAGCTTTCTTT. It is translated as CASSDGFSEGRTEAFF.